This TCR beta chain was identified in a study of blood T cells in healthy people across ages. The CDR3 length is 14 residues. Germline lookup yields CDR1 DFQATT and CDR2 SNEGSKA (reference sequence). Next came a second PCR, run for about 7 to 12 cycles, which used a sample-barcoded 5' primer along with a J-beta primer mix. TCRdb re-derived calls from the 5' RACE reads in MiXCR, one entry per CDR3 protein. This table has about 700,000 distinct CDR3 sequences, 32% appearing once. The sample taken for sequencing was blood. The clonotype originates from a woman aged 80 or over in good health. The chain links TRBV20-1 to TRBJ2-4, with D perhaps TRBD2 (6 bases). Judging by the DNA end, TRBJ2-7 fits better; the J call may be wrong. CDR3 residues: CSALGTFAPYEQYF. The CDR3 DNA follows: TGCAGTGCACTCGGGACTTTTGCACCCTACGAGCAGTACTTC.